This TCR beta chain was identified during a study of blood T cell repertoires in COVID-19. Study details: The United States, Italy and Spain were the sources of the acute and convalescent COVID-19 samples. PBMCs, B-cell-depleted T cells, or T cells provided the cDNA or gDNA that made up the material.

CDR3 length: 14 residues. The V gene's germline CDR1 is ENHRY and CDR2 SYGVKD. Trimming pared 8 bases from V and 1 base from J, leaving 12 bases between. Original processing methods: Cell counts per sample came from amplifying reference gene primers. Using immunoSEQ multiplex PCR, the repertoire was profiled, and TCRdb retains in-frame clones only, with some absent. The DNA was the basis for D and trimming; V, J and clone size are from that table. The sample shows about 39,000 clones, roughly 92% of them seen only once. The receptor was derived from a man between 50 and 59 years old with active COVID-19. This chain links TRBV10-3 with TRBJ2-1, with D maybe TRBD2 (5 bases). Sample: peripheral blood. The CDR3 protein is CAILEDGSYNEQFF. The CDR3 DNA is TGTGCCATCCTGGAGGACGGGTCCTACAATGAGCAGTTCTTC.